This T cell receptor (beta chain) was sequenced during a study of blood T cell repertoires in COVID-19. The wider study: Spain, Italy and the United States supplied samples that represented acute and convalescent COVID-19. PBMCs, B-cell-depleted T cells, or T cells provided the cDNA or gDNA that made up the material.

Per the authors' pipeline: Reference gene primers were amplified, and this amplification served to estimate nucleated cell counts. Libraries were prepared by immunoSEQ multiplex PCR; TCRdb keeps only in-frame clonotypes and omits some of them. The V and J calls and clone size were taken over from that table, and D and trimming were inferred from the DNA. The data hold 230,000 or so clones, with 89% observed a single time. This CDR3 has 14 amino acids. V was shortened by 3 bases and J by 10 bases, with 18 bases between the two germline ends. Germline V lookup: CDR1 MGHRA, CDR2 YSYEKL. V and J are TRBV4-1 and TRBJ1-1; D call uncertain. The sequence came from a woman aged 35 to 49 who had recovered from COVID-19. Sample: peripheral blood. DNA for the CDR3: TGCGCCAGCAGCCACCTTGTGGCGAACCCGGGAGCTTTCTTT. It translates to CASSHLVANPGAFF.